This T cell receptor beta chain was recovered during a study of T cell responses to AZD1222 COVID-19 vaccine. Study results and caveats: Repertoire sampling was restricted to post-peak T cell response timepoints. A rise in Spike-specific TCR breadth and depth followed two AZD1222 doses. It should be noted that donors were predominantly white British and more often female, and clonal diversity was possibly underestimated.

About this clone: The antigen remains undetermined.

Combined were second doses at about 4 or about 12 weeks. TCRdb keeps only in-frame clones here, not all; method: immunoSEQ multiplex PCR. This table holds approximately 42,000 clones, around 88% found once. This CDR3 is built from 14 residues. CDR1 is LNHDA, CDR2 SQIVND, per germline (reference sequence). Between the trimmed V and J ends, which lost 6 bases and 2 bases, there was a span of 11 bases. The chain links TRBV19 to TRBJ2-1; perhaps TRBD2 as D (6 bases). Here the sequenced sample was peripheral blood, taken 28 days after the second AZD1222 dose. The source of this sequence is an adult who received the AZD1222 COVID-19 vaccine. CDR3 DNA: TGTGCCAGTAGCATCGGAGGGGCCTACAATGAGCAGTTCTTC. It is translated as CASSIGGAYNEQFF. Together with reference TRBV19 and TRBJ2-1, the CDR3 gives the full variable domain: DGGITQSPKYLFRKEGQNVTLSCEQNLNHDAMYWYRQDPGQGLRLIYYSQIVNDFQKGDIAEGYSVSREKKESFPLTVTSAQKNPTAFYLCASSIGGAYNEQFFGPGTRLTVL.